The subject of this entry is one TCR beta chain. Antigen: not known. Time point: pre-treatment sample, taken before nivolumab and TIL therapy. The libraries were made with immunoSEQ v3. Sequenced by immunoSEQ multiplex PCR; TCRdb stores in-frame clones only, minus some. The table has approximately 60,000 clones, 73% seen once. This sample is drawn from a study of TIL therapy for anti-PD-1-resistant metastatic lung cancer. Across the whole study: Tumors were harvested before any PD-1/PD-L1 blockade. Most patients had lung adenocarcinoma; a few tumors were EGFR-mutant, two ALK-rearranged; half smoked currently or formerly. By whole-exome sequencing, median non-synonymous tumor mutation burden was around 1.5 mutations per megabase. Overall study results and limits: TIL clonotype persistence in blood showed no apparent association with response.

Germline CDR1 is LGHNA and CDR2 is YNFKEQ. The J segment lost 4 bases and the V segment lost 8 bases, leaving 11 bases of the junction unmatched. The CDR3 is 15 amino acids. Sample: blood, taken at baseline. The chain carries TRBV4-2 and TRBJ2-3, with 8 bases identical to TRBD2. This TCR was sampled from a person aged 25 to 85 with non-small cell lung cancer. CDR3 loop: CASCREGGRADTQYF. The CDR3 bases are TGTGCCAGCTGCCGGGAGGGAGGCAGGGCAGATACGCAGTATTTT.